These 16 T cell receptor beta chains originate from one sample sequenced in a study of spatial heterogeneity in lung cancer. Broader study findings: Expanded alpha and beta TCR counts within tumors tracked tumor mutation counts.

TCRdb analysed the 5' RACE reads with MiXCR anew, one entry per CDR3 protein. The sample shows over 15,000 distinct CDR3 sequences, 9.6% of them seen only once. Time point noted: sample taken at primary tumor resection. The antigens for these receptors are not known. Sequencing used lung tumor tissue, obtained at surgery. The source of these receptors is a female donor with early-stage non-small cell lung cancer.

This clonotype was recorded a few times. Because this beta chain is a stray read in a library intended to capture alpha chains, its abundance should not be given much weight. CDR3 sequence: CAWKEPGSYEQYF. The CDR3 region has the DNA TGTGCCTGGAAGGAACCGGGGTCCTACGAGCAGTACTTC. The chain joins TRBV30 to TRBJ2-7; possible D gene TRBD2, 5 bases. Germline V CDR1 and CDR2: GTSNPN, SVGIG (reference sequence). The ends were cut back, 4 bases at V and 1 base at J, with 11 bases in the middle. The CDR3 runs 13 residues. Complete variable domain (other parts from reference TRBV30 and TRBJ2-7): SQTIHQWPATLVQPVGSPLSLECTVEGTSNPNLYWYRQAAGRGLQLLFYSVGIGQISSEVPQNLSASRPQDRQFILSSKKLLLSDSGFYLCAWKEPGSYEQYFGPGTRLTVT.

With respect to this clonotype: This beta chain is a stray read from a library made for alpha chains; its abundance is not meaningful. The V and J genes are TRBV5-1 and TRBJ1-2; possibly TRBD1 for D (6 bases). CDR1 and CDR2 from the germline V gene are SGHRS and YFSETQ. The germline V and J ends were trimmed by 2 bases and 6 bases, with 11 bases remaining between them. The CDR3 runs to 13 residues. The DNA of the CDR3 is TGCGCCAGCAGCTTTCCCCAGGGGAATGGCTACACCTTC. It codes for CASSFPQGNGYTF.

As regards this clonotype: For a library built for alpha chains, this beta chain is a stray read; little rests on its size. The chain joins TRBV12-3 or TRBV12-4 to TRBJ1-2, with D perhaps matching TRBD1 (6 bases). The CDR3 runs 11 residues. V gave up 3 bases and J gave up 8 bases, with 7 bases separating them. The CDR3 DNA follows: TGTGCCAGCAGTTTGGGGGGCGGCTACACCTTC. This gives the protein CASSLGGGYTF.

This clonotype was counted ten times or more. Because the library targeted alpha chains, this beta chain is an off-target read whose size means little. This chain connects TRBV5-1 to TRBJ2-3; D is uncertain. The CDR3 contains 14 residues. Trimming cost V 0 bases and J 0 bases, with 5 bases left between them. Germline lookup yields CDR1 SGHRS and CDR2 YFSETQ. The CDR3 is CASSLEDSTDTQYF. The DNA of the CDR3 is TGCGCCAGCAGCTTGGAAGACAGCACAGATACGCAGTATTTT.

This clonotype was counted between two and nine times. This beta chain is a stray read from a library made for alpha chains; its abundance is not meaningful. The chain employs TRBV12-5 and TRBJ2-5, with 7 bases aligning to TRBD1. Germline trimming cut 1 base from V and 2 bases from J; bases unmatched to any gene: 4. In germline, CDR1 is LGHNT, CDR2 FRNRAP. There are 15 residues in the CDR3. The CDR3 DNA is TGTGCTAGTGGTTTGGGACAGGGAAGACAAGAGACCCAGTACTTC. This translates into CASGLGQGRQETQYF.

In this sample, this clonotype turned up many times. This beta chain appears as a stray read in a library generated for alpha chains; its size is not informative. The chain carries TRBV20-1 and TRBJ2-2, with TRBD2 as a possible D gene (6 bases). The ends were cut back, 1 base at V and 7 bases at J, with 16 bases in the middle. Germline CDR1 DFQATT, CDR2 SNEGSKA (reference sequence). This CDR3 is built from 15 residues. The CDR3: CSARVAASEGGELFF. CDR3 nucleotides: TGCAGTGCTAGAGTAGCGGCTAGCGAAGGCGGGGAGCTGTTTTTT.

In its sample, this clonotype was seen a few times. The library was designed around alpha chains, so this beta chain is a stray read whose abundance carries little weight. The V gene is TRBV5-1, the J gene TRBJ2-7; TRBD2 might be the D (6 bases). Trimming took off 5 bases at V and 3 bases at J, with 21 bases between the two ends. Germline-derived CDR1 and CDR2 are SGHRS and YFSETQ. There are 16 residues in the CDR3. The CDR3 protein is CASRGLSSGRNYEQYF. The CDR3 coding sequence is TGCGCCAGCAGAGGCCTATCGAGCGGGCGGAACTACGAGCAGTACTTC.

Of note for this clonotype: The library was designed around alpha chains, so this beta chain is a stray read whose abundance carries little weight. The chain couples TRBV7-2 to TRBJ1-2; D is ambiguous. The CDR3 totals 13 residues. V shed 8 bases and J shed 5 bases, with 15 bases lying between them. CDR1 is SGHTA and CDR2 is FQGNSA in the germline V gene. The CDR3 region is CASSPESRYGYTF. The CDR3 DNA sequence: TGTGCCAGCTCCCCCGAATCCAGATATGGCTACACCTTC.

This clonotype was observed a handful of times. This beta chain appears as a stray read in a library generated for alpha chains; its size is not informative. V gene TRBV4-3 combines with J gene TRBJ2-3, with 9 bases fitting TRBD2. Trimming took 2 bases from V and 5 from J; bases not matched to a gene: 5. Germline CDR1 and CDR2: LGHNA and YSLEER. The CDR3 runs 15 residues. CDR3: CASSQLAGAGDTQYF. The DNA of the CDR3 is TGCGCCAGCAGCCAATTAGCGGGGGCGGGAGATACGCAGTATTTT.

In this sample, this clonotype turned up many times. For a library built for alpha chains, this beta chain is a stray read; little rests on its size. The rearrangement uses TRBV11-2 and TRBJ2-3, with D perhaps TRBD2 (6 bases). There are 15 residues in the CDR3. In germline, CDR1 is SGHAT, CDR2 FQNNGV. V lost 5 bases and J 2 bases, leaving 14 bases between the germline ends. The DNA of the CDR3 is TGTGCCAGCAGCGGAAGGAGGGGCGCCACAGATACGCAGTATTTT. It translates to CASSGRRGATDTQYF. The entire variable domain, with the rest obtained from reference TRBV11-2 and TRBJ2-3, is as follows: EAGVAQSPRYKIIEKRQSVAFWCNPISGHATLYWYQQILGQGPKLLIQFQNNGVVDDSQLPKDRFSAERLKGVDSTLKIQPAKLEDSAVYLCASSGRRGATDTQYFGPGTRLTVL.

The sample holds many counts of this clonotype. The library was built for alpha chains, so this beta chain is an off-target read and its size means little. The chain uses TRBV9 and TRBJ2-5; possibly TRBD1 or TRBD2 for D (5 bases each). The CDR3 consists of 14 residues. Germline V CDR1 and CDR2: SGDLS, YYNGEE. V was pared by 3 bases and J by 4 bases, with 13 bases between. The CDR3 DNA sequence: TGTGCCAGCAGCGCGGGACGGAGGACAGAGACCCAGTACTTC. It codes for CASSAGRRTETQYF.

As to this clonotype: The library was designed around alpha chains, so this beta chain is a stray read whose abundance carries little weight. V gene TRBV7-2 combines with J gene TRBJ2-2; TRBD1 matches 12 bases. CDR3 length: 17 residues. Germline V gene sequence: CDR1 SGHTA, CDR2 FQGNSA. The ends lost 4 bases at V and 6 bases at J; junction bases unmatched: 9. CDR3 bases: TGTGCCAGCAGCTCCCCTCTGGGACAGGGGGCAGCCGGGGAGCTGTTTTTT. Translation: CASSSPLGQGAAGELFF.

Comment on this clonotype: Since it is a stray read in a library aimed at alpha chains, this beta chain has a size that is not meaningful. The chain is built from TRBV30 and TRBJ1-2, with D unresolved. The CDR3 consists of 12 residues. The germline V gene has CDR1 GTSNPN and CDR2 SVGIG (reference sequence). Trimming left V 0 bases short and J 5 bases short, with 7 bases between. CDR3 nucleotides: TGTGCCTGGAGTGTGGGCACATATGGCTACACCTTC. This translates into CAWSVGTYGYTF.

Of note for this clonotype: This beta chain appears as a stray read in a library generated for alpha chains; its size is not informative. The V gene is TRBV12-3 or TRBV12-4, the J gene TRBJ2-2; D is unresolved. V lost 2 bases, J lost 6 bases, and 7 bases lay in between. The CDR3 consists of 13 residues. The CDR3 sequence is CASSLQVAGELFF. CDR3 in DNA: TGTGCCAGCAGTTTACAGGTGGCCGGGGAGCTGTTTTTT.

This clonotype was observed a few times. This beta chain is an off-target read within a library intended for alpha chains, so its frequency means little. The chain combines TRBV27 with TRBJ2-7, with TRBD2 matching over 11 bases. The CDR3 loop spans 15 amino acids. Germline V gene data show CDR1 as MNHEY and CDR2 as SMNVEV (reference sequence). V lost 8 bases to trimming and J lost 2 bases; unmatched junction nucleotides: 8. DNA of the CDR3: TGTGCCAGCCTTGGGACTAGCGGTCACCCCTACGAGCAGTACTTC. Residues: CASLGTSGHPYEQYF.

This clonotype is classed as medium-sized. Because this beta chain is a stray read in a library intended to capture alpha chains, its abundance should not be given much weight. The CDR3 is CASSASRSPGPDEQYF. Here the CDR3 DNA reads TGTGCCAGCAGTGCTAGCCGTTCCCCGGGCCCCGACGAGCAGTACTTC. This rearrangement joins TRBV12-3 or TRBV12-4 to TRBJ2-7; weak D call: TRBD2 (5 bases). Deletions cut 5 bases from V and 5 bases from J, with 22 bases between. The CDR3 has 16 amino acids.